This T cell receptor (beta chain) was sequenced in a study of T cell responses to AZD1222 COVID-19 vaccine. Findings and caveats of the study: Close to half of all spike-specific TCRs reportedly target regions of the variants that are unmutated. The study found Spike-specific TCR breadth and depth rose after two AZD1222 doses.

The method was immunoSEQ multiplex PCR; TCRdb's version includes in-frame clones alone and lacks a portion of them. In the table there are about 46,000 clones, over 85% of which are singletons. Notes on this clone: The target antigen is unknown.

The CDR3 is 17 amino acids. The germline V gene encodes CDR1 SGHNT and CDR2 YYREEE (reference sequence). V shed 4 bases and J shed 4 bases, with 22 bases lying between them. Analysis merged second doses at about 4 or about 12 weeks. Sequenced here: peripheral blood, sampled 28 days after the second AZD1222 dose. The receptor was derived from an adult who received the AZD1222 COVID-19 vaccine. The rearrangement links TRBV5-4 to TRBJ2-3; D possibly matches TRBD1 or TRBD2 (6 bases each). This chain's CDR3 is CASSRYAGGGGADTQYF. The CDR3 DNA is TGTGCCAGCAGCAGATATGCTGGGGGCGGAGGGGCAGATACGCAGTATTTT.